Listed here are 27 T cell receptor beta chains from one sample, sequenced in a study of CD8+CD57+ T cells in acquired aplastic anemia. The template used for profiling TCR beta VDJ and CDR3 was genomic DNA. TCRdb re-called the reads through MiXCR, storing one row per CDR3 protein. The sample holds some 210,000 distinct CDR3 sequences, around 60% seen once. Sequenced sample: sorted CD4+, CD8+, or CD8+CD57+ T cells (not recorded which) from PBMCs. These TCRs come from a human donor in good health.

This clonotype was observed many times. This chain uses TRBV9 with TRBJ1-1; D remains unclear. V was shortened by 0 bases and J by 5 bases, with 14 bases between the two germline ends. The CDR3 covers 15 residues. The germline V gene has CDR1 SGDLS and CDR2 YYNGEE. The CDR3 protein is CASSVDGSGGTEAFF. Written as DNA, the CDR3 is TGTGCCAGCAGCGTAGACGGTTCTGGTGGGACTGAAGCTTTCTTT. The full variable domain, rest sourced from reference TRBV9 and TRBJ1-1, is DSGVTQTPKHLITATGQRVTLRCSPRSGDLSVYWYQQSLDQGLQFLIQYYNGEERAKGNILERFSAQQFPDLHSELNLSSLELGDSALYFCASSVDGSGGTEAFFGQGTRLTVV.

The rearrangement joins TRBV20-1 to TRBJ1-2; TRBD1 matches 7 bases. Germline CDR1 reads DFQATT; CDR2 reads SNEGSKA (reference sequence). V trimming: 3 bases; J trimming: 5 bases; junction bases outside the gene matches: 3. The CDR3 consists of 12 residues. CDR3 sequence: CSASFRGYGYTF. CDR3 DNA: TGCAGTGCTAGTTTCAGGGGGTATGGCTACACCTTC.

The chain recombines TRBV29-1 with TRBJ1-3; D gene ambiguous. This CDR3 has 12 residues. CDR1 and CDR2 (germline): SQVTM, ANQGSEA. V was pared by 6 bases and J by 4 bases, with 10 bases between. CDR3 DNA: TGCAGCGTGACTGAGACCGGAAACACCATATATTTT. It specifies CSVTETGNTIYF.

V is TRBV7-3 and J is TRBJ2-1; 13 nucleotides match TRBD2. The CDR3 loop spans 16 amino acids. The V and J ends lost 6 bases and 6 bases, in that order; junction bases with no gene match: 8. From germline, CDR1 is SGHTA and CDR2 FQGTGA. The CDR3 protein is CASSPRLAGGVNEQFF. The CDR3 nucleotides are TGTGCCAGCAGTCCGAGACTAGCGGGAGGAGTCAATGAGCAGTTCTTC.

The chain couples TRBV5-1 to TRBJ2-7; 9 bases are shared with TRBD1. This CDR3 is built from 15 residues. After removal of 5 bases from V and 4 bases from J, the junction contained 10 bases not matched to a gene. CDR1 SGHRS and CDR2 YFSETQ come from the germline V gene. This CDR3 reads CASRTDRGSPYEQYF. DNA for the CDR3: TGCGCCAGCAGGACGGACAGGGGATCCCCTTACGAGCAGTACTTC.

There are a few counts of this clonotype. The chain carries TRBV10-3 and TRBJ1-6; a weak D match, TRBD1 (5 bases). Germline CDR1 ENHRY, CDR2 SYGVKD. CDR3 length equals 14 residues. V was shortened by 4 bases and J by 10 bases, with 14 bases between the two germline ends. This CDR3 is CAISAGGEKSPLHF. The CDR3 nucleotides are TGTGCCATCAGTGCTGGGGGAGAAAAGTCACCCCTCCACTTT.

The gene calls are TRBV20-1 and TRBJ1-1; TRBD1 is a possible D gene (6 bases). The CDR3 runs to 12 residues. Trimming stripped 6 bases from V and 11 bases from J, with 19 bases between. The germline gives CDR1 DFQATT, CDR2 SNEGSKA (reference sequence). The CDR3 coding sequence is TGCAGTGCCCCTGAGGGGGGGCTCTGGGCTTTCTTT. The encoded protein is CSAPEGGLWAFF.

J is TRBJ2-2 and V is TRBV2, with 8 bases matching TRBD2. V gave up 4 bases and J gave up 6 bases; unmatched junction bases: 7. Germline V gene sequence: CDR1 SNHLY, CDR2 FYNNEI. The CDR3 sequence is 15 residues long. The CDR3 spells CASSALSAGAGELFF. DNA of the CDR3: TGTGCCAGCAGTGCTCTTTCAGCGGGAGCCGGGGAGCTGTTTTTT. Drawing the rest from reference TRBV2 and TRBJ2-2, the complete variable domain is EPEVTQTPSHQVTQMGQEVILRCVPISNHLYFYWYRQILGQKVEFLVSFYNNEISEKSEIFDDQFSVERPDGSNFTLKIRSTKLEDSAMYFCASSALSAGAGELFFGEGSRLTVL.

The chain employs TRBV7-2 and TRBJ1-2; 7 nucleotides match TRBD1. With 4 bases clipped from V and 5 bases from J, the junction kept 4 bases outside the gene matches. Germline CDR1 reads SGHTA; CDR2 reads FQGNSA. This CDR3 comprises 13 residues. This CDR3 is CASSSEQGYGYTF. The CDR3 nucleotides are TGTGCCAGCAGCTCAGAACAGGGGTATGGCTACACCTTC.

The V and J genes are TRBV9 and TRBJ1-4; 8 nucleotides line up with TRBD1. This CDR3 is built from 13 residues. V shed 0 bases, J shed 17 bases, and the junction held 9 bases outside the gene matches. Germline values: CDR1 SGDLS, CDR2 YYNGEE. CDR3 amino acids: CASSVGGTGALFF. DNA of the CDR3: TGTGCCAGCAGCGTAGGCGGGACAGGCGCTTTATTTTTT.

The table lists this clonotype with many counts. The chain has TRBV5-1 and TRBJ1-1; a weak D match, TRBD1 (6 bases). Germline lookup yields CDR1 SGHRS and CDR2 YFSETQ. V gave up 0 bases and J gave up 4 bases, with 10 bases separating them. The CDR3 length is 14 residues. CDR3 in DNA: TGCGCCAGCAGCTTGGAGGGGGGGGCCACTGAAGCTTTCTTT. This encodes CASSLEGGATEAFF.

The chain uses TRBV20-1 and TRBJ1-5; possible D gene TRBD1, 6 bases. The CDR3 is 14 amino acids. CDR1 is DFQATT, CDR2 SNEGSKA, per germline (reference sequence). The V end lost 6 bases, the J end lost 0 bases, and 12 bases lay between the germline ends. The CDR3: CSARPGASNQPQHF. The CDR3 DNA reads TGCAGTGCCCGTCCAGGGGCTAGCAATCAGCCCCAGCATTTT.

This clonotype was seen many times. The V gene is TRBV6-1, the J gene TRBJ2-7; unclear D gene. V lost 4 bases to trimming and J lost 3 bases, with 1 base between them. The CDR3 totals 10 residues. Germline CDR1 and CDR2: MNHNS and SASEGT. CDR3 in DNA: TGTGCCAGCAGTGTCTACGAGCAGTACTTC. Translation: CASSVYEQYF.

This clonotype was observed at least ten times. The chain combines TRBV7-9 with TRBJ2-1; D gene unclear. Looked up from germline, CDR1 is SEHNR and CDR2 is FQNEAQ (reference sequence). V lost 5 bases and J lost 5, with 13 bases in between. This CDR3 has 14 residues. The CDR3 sequence is CASSPPADNNEQFF. In DNA, the CDR3 is TGTGCCAGCAGCCCGCCGGCAGACAACAATGAGCAGTTCTTC.

This chain joins TRBV29-1 and TRBJ1-2; D is unclear. Per germline, CDR1 SQVTM and CDR2 ANQGSEA. This CDR3 has 14 residues. The V end was cut by 1 base, the J end by 8 bases, with 17 bases between. This CDR3 reads CSVEGHAKAKGYTF. Here the CDR3 DNA reads TGCAGCGTTGAAGGACACGCCAAAGCAAAAGGCTACACCTTC. Complete variable domain (other parts from reference TRBV29-1 and TRBJ1-2): SAVISQKPSRDICQRGTSLTIQCQVDSQVTMMFWYRQQPGQSLTLIATANQGSEATYESGFVIDKFPISRPNLTFSTLTVSNMSPEDSSIYLCSVEGHAKAKGYTFGSGTRLTVV.

This clonotype was seen more than once but under ten times. Relative to the germline gene, one junction end is altered; a read error may explain this. The chain links TRBV10-3 to TRBJ2-3; 12 nucleotides align to TRBD2. The CDR3 sequence is 16 residues long. Per germline, CDR1 ENHRY and CDR2 SYGVKD. The CDR3 protein is CAISEGTSGYKDTQYF. The DNA for the CDR3 is TGTGCCATTAGTGAGGGGACTAGCGGGTATAAAGATACGCAGTATTTT.

A few counts support this clonotype. The chain is built from TRBV2 and TRBJ2-6, with 9 nucleotides matching TRBD1. The CDR3 is made up of 15 amino acids. V lost 10 bases to trimming and J lost 4 bases; unmatched junction nucleotides: 8. Germline CDR1 is SNHLY and CDR2 is FYNNEI. The CDR3 sequence: CATSTGGKGANVLTF. Written as DNA, the CDR3 is TGTGCCACCAGCACAGGGGGCAAGGGGGCCAACGTCCTGACTTTC.

V is TRBV10-2 and J is TRBJ2-7, with 14 bases aligning to TRBD2. V lost 6 bases to trimming and J lost 7 bases; unmatched junction nucleotides: 8. The CDR3 has 15 amino acids. Germline-derived CDR1 and CDR2 are WSHSY and SAAADI. The CDR3 DNA is TGCGCCAGCAGCACACGACTAGCGGGAGGGGGTGAGCAGTACTTC. Translation: CASSTRLAGGGEQYF.

In its sample, this clonotype was seen many times. This chain joins TRBV9 and TRBJ2-7, with D hard to call. V was shortened by 0 bases and J by 5 bases, with 9 bases between the two germline ends. The CDR3 runs to 13 residues. Germline lookup yields CDR1 SGDLS and CDR2 YYNGEE. As DNA, the CDR3 is TGTGCCAGCAGCGTAGAGCTCGGCGACGAGCAGTACTTC. Its translation is CASSVELGDEQYF.

The V gene is TRBV28, the J gene TRBJ1-5, with D tentatively TRBD1 (5 bases). Germline assignment: CDR1 MDHEN and CDR2 SYDVKM. The CDR3 totals 18 residues. Between the trimmed V and J ends, which lost 0 bases and 4 bases, there was a span of 19 bases. For the CDR3, the DNA is TGTGCCAGCAGTTTATGGGGAGAAGGACCGGAGGGGAATCAGCCCCAGCATTTT. Residues: CASSLWGEGPEGNQPQHF.

The chain combines TRBV19 with TRBJ1-3; D is unclear. The CDR3 spans 12 residues. V shed 8 bases and J shed 2 bases, with 7 bases lying between them. CDR1 and CDR2 (germline): LNHDA, SQIVND (reference sequence). In nucleotides, the CDR3 is TGTGCCAGTCCCGATCCTGGAAACACCATATATTTT. The encoded protein is CASPDPGNTIYF. Full variable domain (rest looked up from reference TRBV19 and TRBJ1-3): DGGITQSPKYLFRKEGQNVTLSCEQNLNHDAMYWYRQDPGQGLRLIYYSQIVNDFQKGDIAEGYSVSREKKESFPLTVTSAQKNPTAFYLCASPDPGNTIYFGEGSWLTVV.

In this sample, this clonotype turned up a few times. V and J are TRBV7-3 and TRBJ2-5, with D maybe TRBD2 (5 bases). The CDR3 totals 13 residues. The germline V and J ends were trimmed by 2 bases and 5 bases, with 9 bases remaining between them. Germline CDR1 reads SGHTA; CDR2 reads FQGTGA. The CDR3 region is CASSLYGVETQYF. The CDR3 DNA sequence: TGTGCCAGCAGCTTATACGGGGTGGAGACCCAGTACTTC.

This chain links TRBV20-1 with TRBJ1-2; 8 bases line up with TRBD1. Per germline, CDR1 DFQATT and CDR2 SNEGSKA (reference sequence). CDR3 length: 14 residues. Trimming removed 6 bases from V and 4 bases from J; junction bases left unmatched: 10. The CDR3 sequence: CSARRGQETYGYTF. The CDR3, as DNA: TGCAGTGCCCGAAGGGGACAGGAAACCTATGGCTACACCTTC.

The genes are TRBV10-3 and TRBJ1-1; D perhaps matches TRBD1 (5 bases). V was trimmed by 5 bases and J by 4 bases, leaving 11 bases between them. The V gene's germline CDR1 is ENHRY and CDR2 SYGVKD. This CDR3 region has 13 residues. The DNA of the CDR3 is TGTGCCATCAGTCGGGACGGGGCCACTGAAGCTTTCTTT. This codes for CAISRDGATEAFF.

This clonotype has ten or more counts. The chain couples TRBV20-1 to TRBJ1-5; 7 bases align to TRBD1. Germline V gives CDR1 DFQATT, CDR2 SNEGSKA (reference sequence). Trimming removed 6 bases from V and 7 bases from J; junction bases left unmatched: 9. The CDR3 totals 13 residues. CDR3 sequence reads: CSARQGEYQPQHF. The CDR3 DNA reads as TGCAGTGCCAGACAGGGAGAATACCAGCCCCAGCATTTT.

The rearrangement uses TRBV5-1 and TRBJ1-5; weak D call: TRBD1 (6 bases). The CDR3 is 14 amino acids. The ends were cut back, 4 bases at V and 7 bases at J, with 15 bases in the middle. The germline V gene encodes CDR1 SGHRS and CDR2 YFSETQ. CDR3 residues: CASSAGEFGQPQHF. The DNA for the CDR3 is TGCGCCAGCAGCGCAGGGGAATTCGGACAGCCCCAGCATTTT.

CDR3 in DNA: TGTGCCAGTAGTCCTACCAGACAGGGTTATTCACCCCTCCACTTT. Protein product: CASSPTRQGYSPLHF. The chain joins TRBV19 to TRBJ1-6; 7 nucleotides align to TRBD1. The V and J ends lost 5 bases and 8 bases, in that order; junction bases with no gene match: 9. Germline CDR1 reads LNHDA; CDR2 reads SQIVND (reference sequence). The CDR3 totals 15 residues.